This T cell receptor (beta chain) was recovered during a study of early T cells in non-severe SARS-CoV-2 infection. Overall study context: The chains were unpaired, and the sequenced material was bulk RNA from unsorted whole blood.

As concerns this clonotype: Its antigen remains unidentified.

Researchers tagged individual cDNA molecules with unique molecular identifiers. TCRdb fed the 5' RACE reads into MiXCR, producing one record per CDR3 protein. The data contain 60,000 to 75,000 distinct CDR3 sequences, roughly 12% of them singletons. Germline assignment: CDR1 MRHNA and CDR2 SNTAGT. Germline trimming cut 8 bases from V and 4 bases from J; bases unmatched to any gene: 8. The CDR3 spans 15 residues. General study points: Using VDJdb, the matching emphasized anti-spike CD8 responses while missing private and CD4 specificities.

The sequencing sample was made of whole blood. This TCR came from an adult who was a healthcare worker with PCR-confirmed SARS-CoV-2 infection or an uninfected control (not recorded which). The chain joins TRBV6-4 to TRBJ2-3, with 11 nucleotides matching TRBD2. The CDR3 loop reads CASRSTSGGSDTQYF. The CDR3 DNA reads as TGTGCCAGCCGCTCCACTAGCGGGGGCTCAGATACGCAGTATTTT.